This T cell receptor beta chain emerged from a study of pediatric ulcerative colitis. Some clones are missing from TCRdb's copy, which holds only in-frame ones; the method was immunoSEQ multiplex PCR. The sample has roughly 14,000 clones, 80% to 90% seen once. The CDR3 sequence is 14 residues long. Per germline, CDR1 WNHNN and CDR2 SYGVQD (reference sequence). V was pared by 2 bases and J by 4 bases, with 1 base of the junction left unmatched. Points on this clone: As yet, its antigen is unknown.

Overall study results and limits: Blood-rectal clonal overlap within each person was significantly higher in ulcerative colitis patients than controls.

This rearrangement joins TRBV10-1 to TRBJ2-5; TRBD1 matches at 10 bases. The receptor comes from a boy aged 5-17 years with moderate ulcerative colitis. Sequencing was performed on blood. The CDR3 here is CASSEDRGRETQYF. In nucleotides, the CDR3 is TGCGCCAGCAGTGAGGACAGGGGGCGAGAGACCCAGTACTTC.